This T cell receptor (beta chain) originates from a study of T cells after yellow fever vaccination. Findings and caveats of the study: Detected again after the booster were most primary-vaccination clones, at 96% CD4 and 70% to 90% CD8. Contamination by abundant bulk-population clonotypes could be present in FACS-sorted repertoires.

The CDR3 contains 14 residues. Germline CDR1 SEHNR, CDR2 FQNEAQ (reference sequence). J lost 5 bases, V lost 5 bases, and 5 bases had no gene match. Regarding this clonotype: Antigen: not known.

TCRdb itself ran the 5' RACE reads through MiXCR, one entry per CDR3 protein. This sample has approximately 300,000 distinct CDR3 sequences; approximately 12% occur once, and the top ten carry 3.3%. Specimen: CD4+ T cells sorted from PBMCs, collected 45 days after the yellow fever booster vaccination. The sequence was collected from a man in his late teens or twenties who received the YFV17D yellow fever vaccine. J is TRBJ1-1 and V is TRBV7-9, with 10 bases lining up with TRBD1. CDR3 in amino acids: CASSPDRGRTEAFF. The CDR3, as DNA: TGTGCCAGCAGCCCCGACAGGGGGCGGACTGAAGCTTTCTTT.